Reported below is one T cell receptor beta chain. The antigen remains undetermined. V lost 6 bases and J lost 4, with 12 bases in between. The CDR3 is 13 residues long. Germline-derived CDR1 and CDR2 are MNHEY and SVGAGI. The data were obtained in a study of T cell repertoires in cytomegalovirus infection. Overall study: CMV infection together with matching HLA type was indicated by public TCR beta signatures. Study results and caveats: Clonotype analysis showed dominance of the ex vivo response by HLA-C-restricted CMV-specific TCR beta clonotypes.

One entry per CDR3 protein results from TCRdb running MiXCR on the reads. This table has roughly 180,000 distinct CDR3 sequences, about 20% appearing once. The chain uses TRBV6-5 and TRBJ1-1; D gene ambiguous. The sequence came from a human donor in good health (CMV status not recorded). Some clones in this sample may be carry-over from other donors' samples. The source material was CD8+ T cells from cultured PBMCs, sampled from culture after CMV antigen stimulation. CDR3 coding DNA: TGTGCCAGCAGCCCCTTGGGCCTCACTGAAGCTTTCTTT. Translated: CASSPLGLTEAFF.